This T cell receptor (beta chain) is drawn from a study of identical twins (TCRdb year 2016). With regard to the full study: To test whether fetal clonotypes persist, the study used deep sequencing on TCR alpha and beta repertoires from monozygotic twins, unrelated adults of various ages, and cord blood. To rule out contamination, replicate twin experiments were performed at different times with different library preparation protocols. The investigation overall reported the following: In monozygotic twins, recombination models systematically underestimated out-of-frame TCR alpha sharing, but the models matched the sharing seen between unrelated individuals. Because the same donors could not be followed over many years, the conclusions depended on cross-sectional statistical analysis. Out-of-frame TCR alpha sequences shared between twins showed an excess of low generation-probability sequences compared with coincidental sharing between unrelated individuals. Excess twin sharing in beta out-of-frame sequences was weaker because fewer shared sequences lowered the signal-to-noise ratio. Invariant T cells such as MAIT and iNKT could partly confound zero-insertion analyses, though diverse VJ usage argued against this for most clonotypes. Fewer insertions were carried by abundant cord blood beta clonotypes, a similar but weaker trend appeared in young adult naive repertoires, and no such trend appeared in memory repertoires.

Every donor in the study was a healthy Caucasian. Miltenyi CD45RO+ enrichment and human naive T-cell isolation kits were used to isolate memory (CD45RO+) and naive T cells from PBMC. CDR1 and CDR2 are drawn from the germline V gene: SGHDT, YYEEEE. The CDR3 sequence holds 15 residues, the cysteine and phenylalanine included. Only CDR3 DNA is held: 45 bases, read in frame from base 1. V trim: 2 bases; J trim: 4 bases; unmatched bases: 5. This clonotype was seen repeatedly, ten times or more. The antigen it binds to is not known. The sample holds no much larger clone one base away, and base qualities are not on file. Libraries were constructed by 5' RACE. Instrument on record: Illumina HiSeq 2000. A universal primer binding site was introduced by template switching, and a unique molecular identifier was present in the final cDNA, enabling accurate counting of TCR cDNA molecules. Specific primers in the conserved constant-segment region were used to synthesize first-strand cDNA for the TCR alpha and beta chains. To control for contamination, every cDNA library carried two barcodes: a SMART-Mk sample barcode plus Illumina barcodes. Two successive PCR steps introduced TruSeq adapter sequences along with Illumina sample barcodes. TCR alpha and beta cDNA libraries were sequenced on the Illumina HiSeq platform with custom primers. Turning to the authors' computational methods: MiGEC processed the raw reads to extract unique molecular identifiers, while MiXCR was used to determine the CDR3 positions. For each individual, recombination models were inferred using an EM algorithm with the repgenHMM and IGoR tools. The analysis of shared clonotypes was done with the tcR package in R, with sharing normalized by the product of cloneset sizes. To study raw recombination free of thymic and clonal selection effects, out-of-frame nonproductive sequences were analyzed. TCRdb reanalyzed the raw reads on its own, using fastp at Q25 for trimming and MiXCR for clone calling, and kept in-frame beta chains. CDR3 protein duplicates are merged, each entry listing the most common genes and DNA. For this entry, the V and J calls and clone size follow TCRdb and not the study's own pipeline. For this sample there are 150,000 or so distinct CDR3 sequences; 3% to 4.5% appear just once. Together, the top ten hold 8.1% of the sample.

The sequencing sample was made of memory T cells sorted from blood. Reading the label with the study, this specimen's cell subset or site is: CD45RO+ enriched T cells. This chain is built from TRBV5-6 and TRBJ2-1, and 8 junctional nucleotides match TRBD1. The receptor was derived from a man between 18 and 29 years old in good health. CDR3 region: CASSLPGGSYNEQFF. The sequenced DNA is TGTGCCAGCAGCTTACCAGGGGGCTCGTACAATGAGCAGTTCTTC.